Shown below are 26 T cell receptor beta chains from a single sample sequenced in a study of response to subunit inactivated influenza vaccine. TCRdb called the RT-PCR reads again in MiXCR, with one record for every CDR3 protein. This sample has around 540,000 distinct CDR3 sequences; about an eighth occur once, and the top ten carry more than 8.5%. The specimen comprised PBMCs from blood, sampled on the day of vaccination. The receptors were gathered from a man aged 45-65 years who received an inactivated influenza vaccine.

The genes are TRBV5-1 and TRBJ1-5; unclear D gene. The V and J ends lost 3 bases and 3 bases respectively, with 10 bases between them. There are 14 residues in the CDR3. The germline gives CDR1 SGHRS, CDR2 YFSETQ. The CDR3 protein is CASSYGPDNQPQHF. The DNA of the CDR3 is TGCGCCAGCAGCTACGGACCGGACAATCAGCCCCAGCATTTT. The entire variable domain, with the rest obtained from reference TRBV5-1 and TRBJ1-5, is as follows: KAGVTQTPRYLIKTRGQQVTLSCSPISGHRSVSWYQQTPGQGLQFLFEYFSETQRNKGNFPGRFSGRQFSNSRSEMNVSTLELGDSALYLCASSYGPDNQPQHFGDGTRLSIL.

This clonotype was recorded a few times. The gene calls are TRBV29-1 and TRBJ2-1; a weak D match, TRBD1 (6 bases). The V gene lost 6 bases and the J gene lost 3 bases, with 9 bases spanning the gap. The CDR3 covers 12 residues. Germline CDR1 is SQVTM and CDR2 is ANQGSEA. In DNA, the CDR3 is TGCAGCGTAGCGGACAGCTACAATGAGCAGTTCTTC. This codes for CSVADSYNEQFF.

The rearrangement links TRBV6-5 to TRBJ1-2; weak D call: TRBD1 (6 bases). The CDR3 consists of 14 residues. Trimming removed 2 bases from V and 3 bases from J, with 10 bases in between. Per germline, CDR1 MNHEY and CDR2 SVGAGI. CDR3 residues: CASSYRAGDYGYTF. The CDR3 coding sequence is TGTGCCAGCAGTTACCGGGCAGGGGACTATGGCTACACCTTC.

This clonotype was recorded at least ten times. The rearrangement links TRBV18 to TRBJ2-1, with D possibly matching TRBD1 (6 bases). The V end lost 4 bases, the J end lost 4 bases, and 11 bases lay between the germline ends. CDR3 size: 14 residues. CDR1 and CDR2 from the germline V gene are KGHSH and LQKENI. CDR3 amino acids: CASSRQGLYNEQFF. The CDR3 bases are TGTGCCAGCTCACGCCAGGGGCTTTACAATGAGCAGTTCTTC.

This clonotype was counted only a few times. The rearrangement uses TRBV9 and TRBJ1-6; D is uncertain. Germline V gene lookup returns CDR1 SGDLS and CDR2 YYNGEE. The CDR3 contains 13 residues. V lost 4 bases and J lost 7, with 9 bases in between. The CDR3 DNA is TGTGCCAGCAGCCCCGAAATAAATTCACCCCTCCACTTT. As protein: CASSPEINSPLHF.

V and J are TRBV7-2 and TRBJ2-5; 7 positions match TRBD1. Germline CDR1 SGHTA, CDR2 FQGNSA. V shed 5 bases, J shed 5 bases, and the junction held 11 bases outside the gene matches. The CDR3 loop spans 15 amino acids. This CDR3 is CASSPRGDRDETQYF. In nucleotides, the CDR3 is TGTGCCAGCAGCCCACGGGGCGACAGGGATGAGACCCAGTACTTC. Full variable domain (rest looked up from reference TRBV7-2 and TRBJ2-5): GAGVSQSPSNKVTEKGKDVELRCDPISGHTALYWYRQSLGQGLEFLIYFQGNSAPDKSGLPSDRFSAERTGGSVSTLTIQRTQQEDSAVYLCASSPRGDRDETQYFGPGTRLLVL.

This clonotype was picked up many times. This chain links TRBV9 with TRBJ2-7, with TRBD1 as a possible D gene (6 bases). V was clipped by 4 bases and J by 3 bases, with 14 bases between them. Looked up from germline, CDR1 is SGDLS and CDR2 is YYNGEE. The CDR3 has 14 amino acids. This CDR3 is CASSPRTADYEQYF. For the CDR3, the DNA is TGTGCCAGCAGCCCCCGGACAGCAGACTACGAGCAGTACTTC.

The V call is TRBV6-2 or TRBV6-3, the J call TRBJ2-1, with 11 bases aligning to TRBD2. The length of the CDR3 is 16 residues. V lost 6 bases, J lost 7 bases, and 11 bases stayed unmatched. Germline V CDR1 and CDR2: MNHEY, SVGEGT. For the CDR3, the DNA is TGTGCCAGCAGCGTAGCCCTAGCGGGGGGTTTTAATGAGCAGTTCTTC. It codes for CASSVALAGGFNEQFF.

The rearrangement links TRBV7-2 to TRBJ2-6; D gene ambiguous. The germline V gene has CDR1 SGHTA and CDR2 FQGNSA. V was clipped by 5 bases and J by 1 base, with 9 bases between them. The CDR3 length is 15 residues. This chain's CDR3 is CASSTVLSGANVLTF. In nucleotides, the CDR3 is TGTGCCAGCAGCACCGTCTTATCTGGGGCCAACGTCCTGACTTTC.

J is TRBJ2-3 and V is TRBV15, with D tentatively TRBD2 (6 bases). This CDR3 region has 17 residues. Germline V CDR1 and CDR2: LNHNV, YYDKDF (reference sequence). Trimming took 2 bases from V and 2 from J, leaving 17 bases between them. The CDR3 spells CATSRTRRDLATDTQYF. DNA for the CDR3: TGTGCCACCAGCAGAACACGCCGGGACTTAGCCACAGATACGCAGTATTTT.

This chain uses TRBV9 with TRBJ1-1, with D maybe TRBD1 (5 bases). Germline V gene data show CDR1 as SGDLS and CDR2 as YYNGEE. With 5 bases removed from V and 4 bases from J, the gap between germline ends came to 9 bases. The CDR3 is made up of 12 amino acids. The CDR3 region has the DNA TGTGCCAGCAGGGGGGAGGGCACTGAAGCTTTCTTT. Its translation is CASRGEGTEAFF.

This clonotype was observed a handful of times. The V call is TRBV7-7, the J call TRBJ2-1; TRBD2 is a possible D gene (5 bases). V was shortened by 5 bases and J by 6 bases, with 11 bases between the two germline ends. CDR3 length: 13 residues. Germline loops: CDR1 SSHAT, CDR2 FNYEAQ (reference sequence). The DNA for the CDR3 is TGTGCCAGCAGCAAACTAGAGGGCAATGAGCAGTTCTTC. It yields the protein CASSKLEGNEQFF.

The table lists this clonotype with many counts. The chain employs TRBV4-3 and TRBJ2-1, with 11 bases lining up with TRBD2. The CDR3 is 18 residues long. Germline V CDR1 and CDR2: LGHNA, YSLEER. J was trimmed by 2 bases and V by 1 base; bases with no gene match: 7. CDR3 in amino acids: CASSQASYSGGAYNEQFF. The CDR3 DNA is TGCGCCAGCAGCCAAGCCAGCTATAGCGGGGGGGCCTACAATGAGCAGTTCTTC.

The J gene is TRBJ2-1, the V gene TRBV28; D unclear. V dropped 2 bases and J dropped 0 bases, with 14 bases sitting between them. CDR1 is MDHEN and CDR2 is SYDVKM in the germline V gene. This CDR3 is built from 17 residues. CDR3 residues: CASSLEPSQYSYNEQFF. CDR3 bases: TGTGCCAGCAGTTTAGAGCCTTCACAATACTCCTACAATGAGCAGTTCTTC.

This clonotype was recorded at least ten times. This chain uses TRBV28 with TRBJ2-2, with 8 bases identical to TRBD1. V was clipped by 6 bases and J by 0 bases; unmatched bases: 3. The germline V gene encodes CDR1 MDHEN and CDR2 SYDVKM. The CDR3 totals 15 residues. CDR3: CASSRGLANTGELFF. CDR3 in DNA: TGTGCCAGCAGCAGGGGGCTCGCGAACACCGGGGAGCTGTTTTTT.

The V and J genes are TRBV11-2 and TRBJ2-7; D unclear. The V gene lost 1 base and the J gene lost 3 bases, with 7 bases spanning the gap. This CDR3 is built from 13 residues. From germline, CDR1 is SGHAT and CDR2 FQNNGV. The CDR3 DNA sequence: TGTGCCAGCAGCTTAGTCTTCAGCTACGAGCAGTACTTC. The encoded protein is CASSLVFSYEQYF.

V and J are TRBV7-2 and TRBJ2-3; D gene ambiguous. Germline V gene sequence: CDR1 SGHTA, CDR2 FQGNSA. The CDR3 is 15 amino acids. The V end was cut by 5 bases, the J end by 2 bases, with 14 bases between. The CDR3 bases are TGTGCCAGCAGCAGCGAGAGAATTGTCACAGATACGCAGTATTTT. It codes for CASSSERIVTDTQYF.

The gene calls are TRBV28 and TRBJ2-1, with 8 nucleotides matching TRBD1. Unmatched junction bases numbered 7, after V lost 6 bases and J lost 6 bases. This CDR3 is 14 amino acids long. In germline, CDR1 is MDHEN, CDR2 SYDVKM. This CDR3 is CASSRQGSGNEQFF. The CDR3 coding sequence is TGTGCCAGCAGCAGACAGGGGTCGGGCAATGAGCAGTTCTTC.

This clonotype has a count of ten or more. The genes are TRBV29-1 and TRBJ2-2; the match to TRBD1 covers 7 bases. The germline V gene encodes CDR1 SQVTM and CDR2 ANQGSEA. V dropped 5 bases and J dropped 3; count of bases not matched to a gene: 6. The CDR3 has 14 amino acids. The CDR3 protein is CSVSQQGHTGELFF. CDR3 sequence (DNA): TGCAGCGTTTCGCAACAGGGGCACACCGGGGAGCTGTTTTTT.

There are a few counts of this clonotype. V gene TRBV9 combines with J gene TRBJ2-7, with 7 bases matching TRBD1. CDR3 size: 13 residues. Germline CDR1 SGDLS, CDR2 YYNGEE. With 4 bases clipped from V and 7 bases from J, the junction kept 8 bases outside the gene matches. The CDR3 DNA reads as TGTGCCAGCAGCAAAACAGGGGAGAGTGAGCAGTACTTC. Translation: CASSKTGESEQYF. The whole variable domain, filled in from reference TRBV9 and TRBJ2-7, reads DSGVTQTPKHLITATGQRVTLRCSPRSGDLSVYWYQQSLDQGLQFLIQYYNGEERAKGNILERFSAQQFPDLHSELNLSSLELGDSALYFCASSKTGESEQYFGPGTRLTVT.

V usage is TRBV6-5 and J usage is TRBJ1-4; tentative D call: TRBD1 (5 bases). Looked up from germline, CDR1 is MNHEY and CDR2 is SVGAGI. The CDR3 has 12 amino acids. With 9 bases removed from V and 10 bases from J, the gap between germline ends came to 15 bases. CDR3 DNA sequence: TGTGCCAGTAGGGGAGGGGAGAGAAAACTGTTTTTT. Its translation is CASRGGERKLFF.

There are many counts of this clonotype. CDR3 in amino acids: CASSLEGAWGSSEAFF. The CDR3 DNA reads as TGCGCCAGCAGCTTGGAAGGTGCGTGGGGAAGTTCTGAAGCTTTCTTT. V usage is TRBV5-1 and J usage is TRBJ1-1; unclear D gene. Germline-derived CDR1 and CDR2 are SGHRS and YFSETQ. The CDR3 loop spans 16 amino acids. With 0 bases removed from V and 6 bases from J, the gap between germline ends came to 18 bases.

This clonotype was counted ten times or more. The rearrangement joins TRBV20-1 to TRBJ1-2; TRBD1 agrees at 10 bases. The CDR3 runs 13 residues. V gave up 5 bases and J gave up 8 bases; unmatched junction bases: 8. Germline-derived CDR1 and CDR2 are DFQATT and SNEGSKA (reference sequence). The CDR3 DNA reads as TGCAGTGCTGAGAGACAGGGGGCCCTAGGCTACACCTTC. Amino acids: CSAERQGALGYTF.

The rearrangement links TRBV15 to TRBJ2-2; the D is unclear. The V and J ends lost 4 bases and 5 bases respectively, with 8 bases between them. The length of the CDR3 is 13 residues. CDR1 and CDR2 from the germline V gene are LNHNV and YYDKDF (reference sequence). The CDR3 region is CATSTRPTGELFF. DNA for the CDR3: TGTGCCACCAGCACCCGGCCGACCGGGGAGCTGTTTTTT.

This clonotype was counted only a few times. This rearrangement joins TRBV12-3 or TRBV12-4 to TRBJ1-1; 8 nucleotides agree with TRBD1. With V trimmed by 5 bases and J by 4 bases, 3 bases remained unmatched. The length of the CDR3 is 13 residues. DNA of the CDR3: TGTGCCAGCAGTCACAGGGGGAGCACTGAAGCTTTCTTT. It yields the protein CASSHRGSTEAFF.

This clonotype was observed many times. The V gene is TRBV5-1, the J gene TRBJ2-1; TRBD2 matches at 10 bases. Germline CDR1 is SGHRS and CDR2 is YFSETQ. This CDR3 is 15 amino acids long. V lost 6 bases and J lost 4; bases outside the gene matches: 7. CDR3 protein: CASKGGAGGYNEQFF. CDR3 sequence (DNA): TGCGCCAGCAAGGGGGGAGCGGGAGGGTACAATGAGCAGTTCTTC.